Each of the 32 T cell receptor beta chains below was sequenced from the same sample in a study of shared clonotypes between healthy human individuals (dated by TCRdb to 2018 to 2021). CD8 naive samples were obtained by positive selection for CCR7 among CD45RO-negative cells, yielding a CD45RA+CCR7+ population from which TemRA cells were excluded. The library was made by the immunoSEQ multiplex PCR assay. TCRdb limited this immuneACCESS table to in-frame rearrangements with V and J called. A share of clones is missing; checked studies link under half to unresolved V genes, and the rest is unexplained. The sample table lists about 2 million clones, roughly 95% of them with a count of one. The top ten clonotypes cover roughly 1.1% of the sample. Sequenced material: naive CD8+ T cells sorted from blood. Per the publication, the cell subset or site label means: CD45RA+CCR7+. The receptors derive from a man aged 18 to 35 in good health.

On this clone: This sample also contains other DNA sequences that code for the same CDR3. CDR3 region: CASSQDPGQPQHF. For the CDR3, the DNA is TGCGCCAGCAGCCAAGACCCCGGACAACCCCAGCATTTT. The V and J genes are TRBV4-1 and TRBJ1-5; a weak D match, TRBD1 (5 bases). The CDR3 sequence is 13 residues long. CDR1 is MGHRA and CDR2 is YSYEKL in the germline V gene. V shed 0 bases and J shed 10 bases, with 10 bases lying between them.

The CDR3 DNA reads as TGTGCCAGCAGTGGAGGGGTTGGAGAGACCCAGTACTTC. It yields the protein CASSGGVGETQYF. The chain employs TRBV25-1 and TRBJ2-5, with D possibly called TRBD1 or TRBD2 (5 bases each). The germline V gene has CDR1 MGHDK and CDR2 SYGVNS. Between the trimmed V and J ends, which lost 4 bases and 4 bases, there was a span of 10 bases. CDR3 length: 13 amino acids.

The J gene is TRBJ2-1, the V gene TRBV25-1, with 14 bases matching TRBD2. The V segment lost 4 bases and the J segment 0 bases; nucleotides outside the gene matches: 5. Germline V CDR1 and CDR2: MGHDK, SYGVNS. The CDR3 loop spans 18 amino acids. The CDR3 here is CASSVGLAGGSSYNEQFF. DNA of the CDR3: TGTGCCAGCAGTGTCGGACTAGCGGGAGGAAGCTCCTACAATGAGCAGTTCTTC. The whole variable domain, filled in from reference TRBV25-1 and TRBJ2-1, reads EADIYQTPRYLVIGTGKKITLECSQTMGHDKMYWYQQDPGMELHLIHYSYGVNSTEKGDLSSESTVSRIRTEHFPLTLESARPSHTSQYLCASSVGLAGGSSYNEQFFGPGTRLTVL.

Worth noting for this clone: Within the sample, other DNA sequences also encode this same CDR3. The J gene is TRBJ2-7, the V gene TRBV19; D unresolved. The CDR3 has 11 residues. V lost 5 bases and J lost 4, with 6 bases in between. Germline CDR1 reads LNHDA; CDR2 reads SQIVND (reference sequence). The CDR3: CASSGSYEQYF. The CDR3 nucleotides are TGTGCCAGTAGTGGGTCATACGAGCAGTACTTC.

The CDR3 loop reads CASSTSTSGGLYNEQFF. CDR3 bases: TGCGCCAGCAGCACATCGACTAGCGGGGGCCTTTACAATGAGCAGTTCTTC. This rearrangement joins TRBV4-1 to TRBJ2-1; 12 bases map to TRBD2. Losses at the gene ends were 5 bases for V and 4 bases for J; bases not matched to a gene: 9. Germline-derived CDR1 and CDR2 are MGHRA and YSYEKL. CDR3 size: 17 residues.

The chain is built from TRBV27 and TRBJ2-1; D is undetermined. Germline CDR1 reads MNHEY; CDR2 reads SMNVEV (reference sequence). The germline V and J ends were trimmed by 6 bases and 2 bases, with 2 bases remaining between them. There are 11 residues in the CDR3. The CDR3 DNA is TGTGCCAGCAGCACCTACAATGAGCAGTTCTTC. The encoded protein is CASSTYNEQFF.

In DNA form, the CDR3 reads TGTGCCAGCAGCCCTTGGGAGGGGAGCTCCTATAATTCACCCCTCCACTTT. Protein product: CASSPWEGSSYNSPLHF. V usage is TRBV11-2 and J usage is TRBJ1-6, with a possible D match to TRBD1 (5 bases). The germline CDR1 and CDR2 sequences are SGHAT and FQNNGV. Deletions cut 5 bases from V and 0 bases from J, with 14 bases between. This CDR3 spans 17 amino acids.

This chain joins TRBV6-1 and TRBJ1-5; D call uncertain. V was clipped by 3 bases and J by 3 bases, with 9 bases between them. The germline V gene has CDR1 MNHNS and CDR2 SASEGT. This CDR3 is built from 14 residues. The CDR3 sequence: CASSDRTLNQPQHF. CDR3 nucleotides: TGTGCCAGCAGTGATCGGACGCTCAATCAGCCCCAGCATTTT.

The genes are TRBV19 and TRBJ1-2; D is ambiguous. V lost 7 bases and J 3 bases, leaving 9 bases between the germline ends. The CDR3 loop spans 12 amino acids. The germline V gene has CDR1 LNHDA and CDR2 SQIVND (reference sequence). In DNA, the CDR3 is TGTGCCAGTAAGGGAGGAGACTATGGCTACACCTTC. This gives the protein CASKGGDYGYTF.

This chain joins TRBV7-9 and TRBJ2-1, with 9 bases aligning to TRBD1. The CDR3 contains 15 residues. CDR1 is SEHNR, CDR2 FQNEAQ, per germline (reference sequence). V shed 5 bases and J 3 bases; nucleotides not matched to a gene: 5. CDR3 loop: CASSPGQGFYNEQFF. The CDR3 bases are TGTGCCAGCAGCCCGGGACAGGGCTTCTACAATGAGCAGTTCTTC.

The rearrangement joins TRBV19 to TRBJ2-7; D not resolved. CDR3 length: 12 residues. Germline CDR1 reads LNHDA; CDR2 reads SQIVND (reference sequence). V was pared by 3 bases and J by 4 bases, with 7 bases between. CDR3 sequence: CASSMFGYEQYF. In nucleotides, the CDR3 is TGTGCCAGTAGTATGTTCGGTTACGAGCAGTACTTC.

The V call is TRBV4-1, the J call TRBJ2-7; the D call may be TRBD1 or TRBD2 (6 bases each). V dropped 0 bases and J dropped 3 bases, with 12 bases sitting between them. The CDR3 runs 15 residues. CDR1 is MGHRA and CDR2 is YSYEKL in the germline V gene. The CDR3 loop is CASSQEGGGFYEQYF. In DNA form, the CDR3 reads TGCGCCAGCAGCCAAGAGGGGGGCGGTTTCTACGAGCAGTACTTC.

CDR3 region: CASSSDREETQYF. CDR3 nucleotide sequence: TGTGCCAGCAGCTCGGACAGGGAAGAGACCCAGTACTTC. The genes are TRBV5-4 and TRBJ2-5, with 8 positions matching TRBD1. Per germline, CDR1 SGHNT and CDR2 YYREEE (reference sequence). The CDR3 spans 13 residues. The ends lost 3 bases at V and 3 bases at J; junction bases unmatched: 1. Drawing the rest from reference TRBV5-4 and TRBJ2-5, the complete variable domain is ETGVTQSPTHLIKTRGQQVTLRCSSQSGHNTVSWYQQALGQGPQFIFQYYREEENGRGNFPPRFSGLQFPNYSSELNVNALELDDSALYLCASSSDREETQYFGPGTRLLVL.

With respect to this clone: The sample carries other DNA sequences with the same CDR3. The genes are TRBV11-2 and TRBJ2-5; D not certain. V was shortened by 1 base and J by 4 bases, with 7 bases between the two germline ends. This CDR3 comprises 13 residues. CDR1 is SGHAT, CDR2 FQNNGV, per germline. The CDR3 reads CASSLASGETQYF. Written as DNA, the CDR3 is TGTGCCAGCAGCTTAGCGTCGGGAGAGACCCAGTACTTC.

The V and J genes are TRBV9 and TRBJ2-6; 10 nucleotides line up with TRBD1. The CDR3 is 17 amino acids. Unmatched junction bases numbered 2, after V lost 0 bases and J lost 2 bases. Looked up from germline, CDR1 is SGDLS and CDR2 is YYNGEE. CDR3 sequence (DNA): TGTGCCAGCAGCGTAGCGGGGACAGGGGCTGGGGCCAACGTCCTGACTTTC. This translates into CASSVAGTGAGANVLTF.

CDR3 sequence (DNA): TGTGCCAGCAGTATTGGGACTAGTATATACAATGAGCAGTTCTTC. Its protein is CASSIGTSIYNEQFF. The rearrangement joins TRBV6-5 to TRBJ2-1, with 8 bases fitting TRBD2. V shed 5 bases, J shed 4 bases, and the junction held 7 bases outside the gene matches. This CDR3 region has 15 residues. Germline-derived CDR1 and CDR2 are MNHEY and SVGAGI.

The rearrangement links TRBV5-1 to TRBJ1-2; the D gene is possibly TRBD1 (6 bases). This CDR3 is 17 amino acids long. V was trimmed by 4 bases and J by 4 bases, leaving 23 bases between them. CDR1 and CDR2 (germline): SGHRS, YFSETQ. CDR3 amino acids: CASSPRGGPGRAYGYTF. As DNA, the CDR3 is TGCGCCAGCAGCCCCAGGGGTGGGCCAGGGAGGGCCTATGGCTACACCTTC.

This clone has a single count. The chain couples TRBV15 to TRBJ2-2, with D uncertain. Germline-derived CDR1 and CDR2 are LNHNV and YYDKDF (reference sequence). This CDR3 is built from 14 residues. V lost 1 base, J lost 3 bases, and 6 bases lay in between. CDR3 loop: CATSRVPDTGELFF. In nucleotides, the CDR3 is TGTGCCACCAGCAGAGTCCCTGACACCGGGGAGCTGTTTTTT. Variable domain in full (rest from reference TRBV15 and TRBJ2-2): DAMVIQNPRYQVTQFGKPVTLSCSQTLNHNVMYWYQQKSSQAPKLLFHYYDKDFNNEADTPDNFQSRRPNTSFCFLDIRSPGLGDTAMYLCATSRVPDTGELFFGEGSRLTVL.

The V and J genes are TRBV5-4 and TRBJ2-1; no clear D gene. Trimming cost V 0 bases and J 8 bases, with 6 bases left between them. This CDR3 is built from 12 residues. CDR1 and CDR2 from the germline V gene are SGHNT and YYREEE (reference sequence). CDR3 nucleotide sequence: TGTGCCAGCAGCTTGGCCTCGGATGAGCAGTTCTTC. Protein: CASSLASDEQFF.

The rearrangement uses TRBV5-6 and TRBJ2-3; D gene uncertain. V gave up 1 base and J gave up 0 bases, with 3 bases separating them. Germline-derived CDR1 and CDR2 are SGHDT and YYEEEE. The CDR3 consists of 13 residues. The CDR3 DNA follows: TGTGCCAGCAGCTTGCAGAGCACAGATACGCAGTATTTT. Translating gives CASSLQSTDTQYF.

In the case of this clone: The sample holds other DNA sequences that translate to the same CDR3. This chain links TRBV4-3 with TRBJ2-7, with 11 bases aligning to TRBD2. From germline, CDR1 is LGHNA and CDR2 YSLEER. The CDR3 spans 15 residues. The ends lost 3 bases at V and 1 base at J; junction bases unmatched: 2. The CDR3 DNA reads as TGCGCCAGCAGCCAGTTAGCGGGAGGGTCCTACGAGCAGTACTTC. It translates to CASSQLAGGSYEQYF.

The chain employs TRBV5-4 and TRBJ2-1, with 9 bases fitting TRBD2. The CDR3 is made up of 14 amino acids. V lost 4 bases and J lost 9; bases outside the gene matches: 8. Germline CDR1 and CDR2: SGHNT and YYREEE (reference sequence). CDR3 DNA: TGTGCCAGCAGCCCGCTAGTAGCGGGAGCTGAGCAGTTCTTC. Residues: CASSPLVAGAEQFF.

The chain combines TRBV6-7 with TRBJ2-6; 8 nucleotides match TRBD1. TRBV6-7 is an ORF for which the function is uncertain. V lost 6 bases to trimming and J lost 2 bases; unmatched junction nucleotides: 6. The CDR3 spans 16 residues. This CDR3 is CASSRDRGPGANVLTF. The DNA of the CDR3 is TGTGCCAGCAGCCGAGACAGGGGACCTGGGGCCAACGTCCTGACTTTC.

This clone was counted a single time. The chain has TRBV9 and TRBJ2-1, with TRBD1 as a possible D gene (6 bases). Germline lookup yields CDR1 SGDLS and CDR2 YYNGEE. The V and J ends lost 3 bases and 7 bases respectively, with 17 bases between them. CDR3 length: 15 residues. The CDR3 sequence is CASSGDRSHRNEQFF. The CDR3 region has the DNA TGTGCCAGCAGCGGCGACAGGAGCCATCGGAATGAGCAGTTCTTC.

The chain is built from TRBV6-1 and TRBJ2-1, with D hard to call. There are 12 residues in the CDR3. Trimming took off 8 bases at V and 5 bases at J, with 10 bases between the two ends. Germline V gene data show CDR1 as MNHNS and CDR2 as SASEGT. The CDR3, as DNA: TGTGCCAGCCTGGGCCCAAACAATGAGCAGTTCTTC. It specifies CASLGPNNEQFF.

CDR3: CASSQDFHGGRSEQFF. Here the CDR3 DNA reads TGCGCCAGCAGCCAAGATTTCCACGGCGGGAGGAGTGAGCAGTTCTTC. The rearrangement links TRBV4-3 to TRBJ2-1, with 8 bases lining up with TRBD2. The CDR3 runs 16 residues. In germline, CDR1 is LGHNA, CDR2 YSLEER. Trimming took 0 bases from V and 9 from J; bases not matched to a gene: 10.

This chain links TRBV7-9 with TRBJ1-3, with 7 nucleotides matching TRBD1. This CDR3 spans 16 amino acids. CDR1 is SEHNR, CDR2 FQNEAQ, per germline (reference sequence). V dropped 5 bases and J dropped 3; count of bases not matched to a gene: 10. In DNA form, the CDR3 reads TGTGCCAGCAGCGAATGGGACAGCGCTGGTGGAAACACCATATATTTT. Its protein is CASSEWDSAGGNTIYF.

The rearrangement joins TRBV7-2 to TRBJ2-5; D might be TRBD1 or TRBD2, each matching 6 bases. Deletions cut 1 base from V and 5 bases from J, with 11 bases between. The CDR3 consists of 14 residues. Germline V gene data show CDR1 as SGHTA and CDR2 as FQGNSA. CDR3 amino acids: CASSLVGGWETQYF. CDR3 in DNA: TGTGCCAGCAGCTTAGTGGGGGGCTGGGAGACCCAGTACTTC.

The CDR3 sequence is CASSFSGTGGLSGANVLTF. In DNA form, the CDR3 reads TGTGCCAGCAGCTTCTCCGGGACAGGGGGGCTCTCTGGGGCCAACGTCCTGACTTTC. V usage is TRBV5-6 and J usage is TRBJ2-6, with 11 bases identical to TRBD1. The V segment lost 2 bases and the J segment 0 bases; nucleotides outside the gene matches: 7. Germline assignment: CDR1 SGHDT and CDR2 YYEEEE. The CDR3 loop spans 19 amino acids.

The chain recombines TRBV12-2 with TRBJ1-6; the table assigns TRBD1, which was not confirmed against the DNA. TRBV12-2 represents a pseudogene. The CDR3 extends over 14 amino acids. The CDR3 spells CASRPGQVNSPLHF. The DNA of the CDR3 is TGTGCAAGTCGCCCAGGACAAGTTAATTCACCCCTCCACTTT.

CDR3: CASSLGQHPSQFF. CDR3 nucleotides: TGTGCCAGCAGCTTAGGGCAACACCCTTCCCAGTTCTTC. The chain couples TRBV11-1 to TRBJ2-1; D gene unclear. CDR3 length: 13 residues. Trimming removed 1 base from V and 13 bases from J, with 14 bases in between. Germline assignment: CDR1 SGHAT and CDR2 FQDESV (reference sequence).

The chain is built from TRBV30 and TRBJ2-3, with D perhaps TRBD2 (6 bases). CDR1 GTSNPN and CDR2 SVGIG come from the germline V gene (reference sequence). The CDR3 covers 16 residues. Trimming shortened V by 3 bases and J by 3 bases, and 19 bases separated the two germline ends. CDR3 coding DNA: TGTGCCTGGAGCCCAACGGGAGCGGGTTGGACAGATACGCAGTATTTT. Amino acid sequence: CAWSPTGAGWTDTQYF. Complete variable domain (other parts from reference TRBV30 and TRBJ2-3): SQTIHQWPATLVQPVGSPLSLECTVEGTSNPNLYWYRQAAGRGLQLLFYSVGIGQISSEVPQNLSASRPQDRQFILSSKKLLLSDSGFYLCAWSPTGAGWTDTQYFGPGTRLTVL.